The clone carrying this TCR beta chain was counted at least ten times. The record originates from a study of T-cell reconstitution after alpha-beta-depleted transplantation in children. As it was prepared, the TCRbeta library received unique molecular identifiers. TCRdb reprocessed the PCR reads via MiXCR and lists one record per CDR3 protein. Of 100,000 or so distinct CDR3 sequences listed, over 9% are singletons. The CDR3 spans 14 residues. V lost 4 bases and J lost 8; bases outside the gene matches: 5. Germline V lookup: CDR1 SGDLS, CDR2 YYNGEE. The sequence came from a human donor who donated a stem cell graft to a child with inherited bone marrow failure. This rearrangement joins TRBV9 to TRBJ2-1; the match to TRBD1 covers 11 bases. The sequences come from PBMCs from the stem cell graft donor, collected from the stem cell graft. DNA of the CDR3: TGTGCCAGCAGCTCTCGGGACAGGGGGGATGAGCAGTTCTTC. Residues: CASSSRDRGDEQFF.